Ten or more counts support the clone carrying this T cell receptor beta chain. Its target is not known. The CDR3 is 14 amino acids. Trimming cost V 5 bases and J 7 bases, with 15 bases left between them. Germline values: CDR1 SGHVS, CDR2 FQNEAQ. The data were taken from a study of T-cell reconstitution after alpha-beta-depleted transplantation in children. Notes on the study in general: The study traced high day-60 TCRbeta diversity in some patients to surviving recipient T cells and thymic progenitors.

Unique molecular identifiers tagged the TCRbeta library. TCRdb recomputed calls from the PCR reads with MiXCR, one row per CDR3 protein. Found here are approximately 170,000 distinct CDR3 sequences, roughly 11% of them singletons; the top ten hold roughly 13%. This clonotype was obtained from a boy younger than 10 with acute myeloid leukemia, due to receive a stem cell transplant. The chain is built from TRBV7-8 and TRBJ1-5, with a possible D match to TRBD1 (5 bases). Material: PBMCs, obtained before TCRalphabeta/CD19-depleted stem cell transplant. CDR3 sequence reads: CASSGPSGTQPQHF. The CDR3 nucleotides read TGTGCCAGCAGCGGACCCTCAGGGACCCAGCCCCAGCATTTT. Looking up the rest from reference TRBV7-8 and TRBJ1-5 gives the full variable domain: GAGVSQSPRYKVAKRGQDVALRCDPISGHVSLFWYQQALGQGPEFLTYFQNEAQLDKSGLPSDRFFAERPEGSVSTLKIQRTQQEDSAVYLCASSGPSGTQPQHFGDGTRLSIL.